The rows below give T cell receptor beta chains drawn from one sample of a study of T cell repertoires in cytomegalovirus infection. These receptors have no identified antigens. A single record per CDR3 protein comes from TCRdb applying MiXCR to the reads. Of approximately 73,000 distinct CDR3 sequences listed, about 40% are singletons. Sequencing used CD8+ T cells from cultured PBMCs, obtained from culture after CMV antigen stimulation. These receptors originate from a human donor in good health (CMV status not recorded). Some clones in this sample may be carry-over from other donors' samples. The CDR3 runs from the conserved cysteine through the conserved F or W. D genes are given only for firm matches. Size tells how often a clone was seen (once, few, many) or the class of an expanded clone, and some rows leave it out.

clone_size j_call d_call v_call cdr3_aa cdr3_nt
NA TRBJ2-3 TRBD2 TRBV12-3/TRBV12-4 CASTEYRTGGADTQYF TGTGCCAGCACCGAATACCGGACGGGGGGGGCAGATACGCAGTATTTT
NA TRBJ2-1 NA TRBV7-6 CASSLEGGRLQGQFF TGTGCCAGCAGCTTAGAGGGGGGGAGACTACAGGGGCAGTTCTTC
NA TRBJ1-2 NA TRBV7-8 CASSAPLNYGYTF TGTGCCAGCAGCGCCCCACTGAACTATGGCTACACCTTC
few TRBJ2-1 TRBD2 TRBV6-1 CASSHTSGGYNEQFF TGTGCCAGCAGTCACACTAGCGGGGGGTACAATGAGCAGTTCTTC
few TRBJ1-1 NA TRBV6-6 CATLSGGDMNTEAFF TGTGCCACCCTAAGCGGGGGAGACATGAACACTGAAGCTTTCTTT
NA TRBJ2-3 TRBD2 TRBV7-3 CASRLTSGETDTQYF TGTGCCAGCAGGTTGACTAGCGGGGAAACAGATACGCAGTATTTT
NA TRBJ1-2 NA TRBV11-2 CASSLAPASSWDGYTF TGTGCCAGCAGCTTAGCGCCAGCGTCCTCTTGGGATGGCTACACCTTC
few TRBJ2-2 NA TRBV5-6 CASTFGVSTGELFF TGTGCCAGCACCTTCGGTGTTTCTACCGGGGAGCTGTTTTTT
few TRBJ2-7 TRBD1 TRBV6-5 CASRPGQGAYEQYF TGTGCCAGCAGGCCGGGACAGGGGGCCTACGAGCAGTACTTC
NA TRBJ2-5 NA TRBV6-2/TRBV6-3 CASTYRDDGTQYF TGTGCCAGCACCTACCGGGACGACGGGACCCAGTACTTC
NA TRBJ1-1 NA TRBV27 CASSSGEDTEAFF TGTGCCAGCAGCTCGGGAGAGGACACTGAAGCTTTCTTT
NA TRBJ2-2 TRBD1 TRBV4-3 CASSTRTGYTPGELFF TGCGCCAGCAGCACTAGGACAGGGTATACCCCCGGGGAGCTGTTTTTT
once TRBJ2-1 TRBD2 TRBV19 CASTLERGSYNEQFF TGTGCCAGTACCCTTGAGCGGGGCTCCTACAATGAGCAGTTCTTC
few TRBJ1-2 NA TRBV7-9 CASSGQMVLIGGYTF TGTGCCAGCTCGGGACAAATGGTCTTGATCGGTGGCTACACCTTC
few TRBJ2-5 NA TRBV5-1 CASSEERTQYF TGCGCCAGCAGCGAGGAGCGGACCCAGTACTTC
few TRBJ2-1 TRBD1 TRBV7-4 CASSPQPGTAKYGNGQFF TGTGCCAGCAGCCCCCAGCCCGGGACAGCCAAGTATGGCAACGGGCAGTTCTTC
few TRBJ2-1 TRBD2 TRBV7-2 CASSTGTSGVAEQFF TGTGCCAGCAGCACCGGGACTAGCGGGGTTGCTGAGCAGTTCTTC
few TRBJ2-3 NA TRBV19 CASSIGVGQGSTDTQYF TGTGCCAGTAGTATCGGTGTAGGGCAGGGCTCCACAGATACGCAGTATTTT